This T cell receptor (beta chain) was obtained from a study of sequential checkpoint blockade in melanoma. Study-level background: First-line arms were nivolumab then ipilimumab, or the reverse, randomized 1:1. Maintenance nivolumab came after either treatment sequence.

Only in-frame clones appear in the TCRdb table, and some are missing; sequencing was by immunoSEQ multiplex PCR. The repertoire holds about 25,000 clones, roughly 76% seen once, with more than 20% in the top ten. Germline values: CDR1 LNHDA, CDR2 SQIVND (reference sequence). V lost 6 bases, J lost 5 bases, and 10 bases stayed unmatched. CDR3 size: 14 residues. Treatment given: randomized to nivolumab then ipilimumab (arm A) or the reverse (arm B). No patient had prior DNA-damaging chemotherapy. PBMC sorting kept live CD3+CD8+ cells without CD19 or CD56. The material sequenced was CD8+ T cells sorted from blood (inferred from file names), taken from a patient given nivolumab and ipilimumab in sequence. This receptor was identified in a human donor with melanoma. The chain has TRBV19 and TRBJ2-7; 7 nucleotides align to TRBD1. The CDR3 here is CASRPTTGIDEQYF. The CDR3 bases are TGTGCCAGTAGGCCCACGACAGGGATCGACGAGCAGTACTTC.